The sequence of this T cell receptor beta chain was determined in a study of regulatory T cells in long-lasting Graves disease. As for time point: newly diagnosed GD, antithyroid drugs for less than 3 months. RNA extracted from PBMCs served as the sequencing template. The diagnosis of Graves' disease used American Thyroid Association guidelines. Germline V gene sequence: CDR1 LNHDA, CDR2 SQIVND (reference sequence). The CDR3 is 14 amino acids. V dropped 4 bases and J dropped 2 bases, with 9 bases sitting between them. CDR3 regions were amplified by Arm-PCR using iRepertoire HTBI primers to build TCR beta libraries. Authors' methods: Spanning all samples, the identified segments comprised 60 to 70 TRBV and around 13 TRBJ. Using its own MiXCR run on the multiplex PCR reads, TCRdb lists one record per CDR3 protein. V and J calls and clone size were set by TCRdb, not the authors. The table includes around 320,000 distinct CDR3 sequences, 16% detected once.

This same sample was also taken into another study, of T cells in Graves' hyperthyroidism and ophthalmopathy. As reported in that work: HTBI primers were used for first-round RT-PCR of the TCR CDR3.

The TCR sequence derives from a man in his forties with Graves disease. The specimen comprised peripheral blood mononuclear cells (PBMCs), sampled at new diagnosis, from a patient treated with antithyroid drugs. This chain uses TRBV19 with TRBJ1-5, with D possibly TRBD1 on 5 matching bases. The CDR3 reads CASSSRDGNQPQHF. The DNA for the CDR3 is TGTGCCAGTAGTAGCAGGGATGGCAATCAGCCCCAGCATTTT.